A selection of T cell receptor beta chains follows, all from one sample in a study of CD8+ T cells in alopecia areata. Generated by immunoSEQ multiplex PCR, the TCRdb table keeps only in-frame clones and is missing some. The sample yields about 200,000 clones, roughly 70% seen once. Material: CD4+ T cells sorted from blood, obtained between weeks 47 and 50, from a patient treated with tofacitinib. All receptors come from a human donor with alopecia areata. CDR3s include the opening cysteine and the closing phenylalanine or tryptophan. D genes are given only for firm matches. Not all rows give a size; the values are once, few, many and, for expanded clones, a class.

clone_size: -
j_call: TRBJ2-6
d_call: -
v_call: TRBV19
cdr3_nt: TGTGCCAGTAGCCTCCGGAGATCTGGGGCCAACGTCCTGACTTTC
cdr3_aa: CASSLRRSGANVLTF

clone_size: few
j_call: TRBJ2-2
d_call: -
v_call: TRBV6-4
cdr3_nt: TGTGCCAGCAGTGACAAAGCTTGGGGCACCGGGGAGCTGTTTTTT
cdr3_aa: CASSDKAWGTGELFF

clone_size: few
j_call: TRBJ2-5
d_call: TRBD1
v_call: TRBV30
cdr3_nt: TGTGCCTGGGCCTCAGGACAGGGGCAAGAGACCCAGTACTTC
cdr3_aa: CAWASGQGQETQYF

clone_size: -
j_call: TRBJ2-3
d_call: -
v_call: TRBV27
cdr3_nt: TGTGCCAGCAGTTCACAGGGAGGTAGGGATACGCAGTATTTT
cdr3_aa: CASSSQGGRDTQYF

clone_size: -
j_call: TRBJ1-6
d_call: -
v_call: TRBV30
cdr3_nt: TGTGCCTGGAGGAAACCATGGCAGAATTCACCCCTCCACTTT
cdr3_aa: CAWRKPWQNSPLHF

clone_size: -
j_call: TRBJ2-1
d_call: TRBD2
v_call: TRBV4-3
cdr3_nt: TGCGCCAGCAGCCAAGTGGTAGCGGGGACTTTAAGGAGGGATGAGCAGTTCTTC
cdr3_aa: CASSQVVAGTLRRDEQFF

clone_size: -
j_call: TRBJ2-1
d_call: -
v_call: TRBV20-1
cdr3_nt: TGCAGTGCTAGAGTGTGGAATGAGCAGTTCTTC
cdr3_aa: CSARVWNEQFF

clone_size: -
j_call: TRBJ2-2
d_call: -
v_call: TRBV9
cdr3_nt: TGTGCCAGCAGCGCTTCGAACACCGGGGAGCTGTTTTTT
cdr3_aa: CASSASNTGELFF

clone_size: -
j_call: TRBJ2-7
d_call: TRBD1
v_call: TRBV19
cdr3_nt: TGTGCCAGTAGCACCACAGGGGAACCCTACGAGCAGTACTTC
cdr3_aa: CASSTTGEPYEQYF

clone_size: -
j_call: TRBJ2-1
d_call: -
v_call: TRBV2
cdr3_nt: TGTGCCACCTTCGGGGACTTGACCTACAATGAGCAGTTCTTC
cdr3_aa: CATFGDLTYNEQFF

clone_size: -
j_call: TRBJ1-1
d_call: -
v_call: TRBV10-3
cdr3_nt: TGTGCCATCAGTGAGTCGGGGCGGACCGAAGCTTTCTTT
cdr3_aa: CAISESGRTEAFF

clone_size: -
j_call: TRBJ2-1
d_call: -
v_call: TRBV2
cdr3_nt: TGTGCCAGCAGTGAAGTGGGTAATGAGCAGTTCTTC
cdr3_aa: CASSEVGNEQFF

clone_size: once
j_call: TRBJ1-6
d_call: -
v_call: TRBV7-6
cdr3_nt: TGTGCCAGCAGCTTTGACGGCTTGGGTTCACCCCTCCACTTT
cdr3_aa: CASSFDGLGSPLHF

clone_size: few
j_call: TRBJ2-3
d_call: -
v_call: TRBV7-2
cdr3_nt: TGTGCCAGCAGCTTAAGGTTGGGAGGATTCACAGATACGCAGTATTTT
cdr3_aa: CASSLRLGGFTDTQYF

clone_size: few
j_call: TRBJ1-6
d_call: TRBD1
v_call: TRBV7-2
cdr3_nt: TGTGCCAGCAGCCTTCAGAGACAGGGTCGGAATTCACCCCTCCACTTT
cdr3_aa: CASSLQRQGRNSPLHF

clone_size: -
j_call: TRBJ2-5
d_call: TRBD1
v_call: TRBV29-1
cdr3_nt: TGCAGCGTTGAGGGGACAGGGGAACTGGAGACCCAGTACTTC
cdr3_aa: CSVEGTGELETQYF

clone_size: -
j_call: TRBJ1-1
d_call: -
v_call: TRBV29-1
cdr3_nt: TGCAGCGTTGGCACCCTGAACACTGAAGCTTTCTTT
cdr3_aa: CSVGTLNTEAFF

clone_size: -
j_call: TRBJ1-1
d_call: TRBD1
v_call: TRBV27
cdr3_nt: TGTGCCAGCAGGATGGACAGGAGACACACTGAAGCTTTCTTT
cdr3_aa: CASRMDRRHTEAFF